This T cell receptor (beta chain) was documented in a study of early T cells in non-severe SARS-CoV-2 infection. Study at large: Whole-blood bulk RNA, unsorted, was sequenced, and chains were unpaired. Study findings and constraints: Reliance on VDJdb matching favored anti-spike CD8 responses; private and CD4 specificities were missed.

The CDR3 loop spans 16 amino acids. Germline loops: CDR1 LGHDT, CDR2 YNNKEL (reference sequence). The V end was cut by 4 bases, the J end by 7 bases, with 22 bases between. Note on this clonotype: Its antigen is not identified.

Tagging with unique molecular identifiers was applied to individual cDNA molecules. TCRdb itself ran the 5' RACE reads through MiXCR, one entry per CDR3 protein. The data contain some 80,000 distinct CDR3 sequences, 12% of them singletons. Material: whole blood, obtained at baseline. The genes are TRBV3-1 and TRBJ2-5, with D perhaps TRBD1 (5 bases). The source of this sequence is an adult who was a healthcare worker with PCR-confirmed SARS-CoV-2 infection or an uninfected control (not recorded which). The donor label of this sample is uncertain. The CDR3 sequence: CASSPPKGQTSGTQYF. DNA for the CDR3: TGTGCCAGCAGCCCACCCAAGGGGCAGACCTCAGGGACCCAGTACTTC.